This T cell receptor (beta chain) originates from a study of beta chain features in type 1 diabetes. Since all of the isolated RNA was reverse transcribed, expressed TCRB transcripts were what got sequenced. Naive, central memory and regulatory T cell samples averaged approximately 3.9 million immunoSEQ reads each. Here immunoSEQ multiplex PCR was the method, and the copy in TCRdb shows in-frame clones only, minus some. The sample contains 130,000 to 150,000 clones, about 7% of which appear only once. CDR3 length: 14 residues. Trimming took off 1 base at V and 0 bases at J, with 3 bases between the two ends. In germline, CDR1 is SGHAT, CDR2 FQDESV (reference sequence). Each sorted population was over 95% pure. Study findings and constraints: Shorter TCRB CDR3s, moderately but significantly so, marked every one of the four CD4+ subsets in Type 1 diabetes patients. The question left open here concerned HLA type influencing TCRB rearrangement.

Worth noting for this clone: Its antigen is unidentified.

The sample was central memory CD4+ T cells from blood. The clonotype originates from a woman in her thirties in good health. The gene calls are TRBV11-1 and TRBJ2-2; the D is unclear. The CDR3 reads CASSLDSNTGELFF. CDR3 in DNA: TGTGCCAGCAGCTTAGACTCGAACACCGGGGAGCTGTTTTTT.